The clone carrying this TCR beta chain was counted a single time. Its antigen is not identified. This specimen comes from a study of T cell repertoires in cytomegalovirus infection. Study-wide background: The public TCR beta signatures pointed to both CMV infection and matching HLA type. Study-wide results and limits: Summed frequency of public TCR beta families distinguished CMV carriers with the relevant HLA. Clonotypes of TCR beta that were HLA-C-restricted and CMV-specific dominated the ex vivo response.

Each CDR3 protein gets one entry after TCRdb re-called the reads with MiXCR. The sample yields about 100,000 distinct CDR3 sequences, 23% seen once. Per the germline V gene, CDR1 is GTSNPN and CDR2 is SVGIG (reference sequence). This CDR3 comprises 13 residues. V was clipped by 2 bases and J by 0 bases, with 6 bases between them. The rearrangement joins TRBV30 to TRBJ2-3; D is ambiguous. This receptor was identified in a human donor in good health (CMV status not recorded). Some clones in this sample may be carry-over from other donors' samples. Sample: CD8+ T cells from PBMCs. DNA of the CDR3: TGTGCCTGGAGTTTTTCTAGCACAGATACGCAGTATTTT. Translated, it gives CAWSFSSTDTQYF.